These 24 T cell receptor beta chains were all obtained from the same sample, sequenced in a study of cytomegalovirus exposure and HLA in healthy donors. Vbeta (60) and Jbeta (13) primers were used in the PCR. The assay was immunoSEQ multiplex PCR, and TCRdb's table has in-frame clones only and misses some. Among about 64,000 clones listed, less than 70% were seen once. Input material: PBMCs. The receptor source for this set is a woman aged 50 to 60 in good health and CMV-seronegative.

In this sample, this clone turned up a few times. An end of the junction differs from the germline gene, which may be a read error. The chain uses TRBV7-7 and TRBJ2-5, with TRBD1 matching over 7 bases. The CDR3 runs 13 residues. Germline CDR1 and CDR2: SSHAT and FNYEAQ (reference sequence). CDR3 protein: CASSLDRAETQYF. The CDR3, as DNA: TGTGCTAGCAGCTTAGACAGGGCGGAGACCCAGTACTTC.

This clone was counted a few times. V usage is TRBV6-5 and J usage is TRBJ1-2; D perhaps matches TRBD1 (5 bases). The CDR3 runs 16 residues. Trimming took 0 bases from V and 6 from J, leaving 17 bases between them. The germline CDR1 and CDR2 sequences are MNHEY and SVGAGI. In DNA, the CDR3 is TGTGCCAGCAGTTACTCGACAGATGTGACACAAGATGGCTACACCTTC. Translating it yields CASSYSTDVTQDGYTF.

The CDR3 protein is CAWSRGPYGYTF. Here the CDR3 DNA reads TGTGCCTGGAGTAGGGGGCCTTATGGCTACACCTTC. This chain joins TRBV30 and TRBJ1-2; 7 nucleotides match TRBD1. Trimming cost V 2 bases and J 5 bases; bases outside gene matches: 2. CDR1 and CDR2 from the germline V gene are GTSNPN and SVGIG (reference sequence). The CDR3 spans 12 residues.

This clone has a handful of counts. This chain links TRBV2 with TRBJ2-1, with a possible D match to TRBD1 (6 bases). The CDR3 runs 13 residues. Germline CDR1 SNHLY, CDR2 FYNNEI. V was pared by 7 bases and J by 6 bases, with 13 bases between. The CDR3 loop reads CASIRDKGNEQFF. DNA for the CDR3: TGTGCCAGCATTCGGGACAAGGGCAATGAGCAGTTCTTC.

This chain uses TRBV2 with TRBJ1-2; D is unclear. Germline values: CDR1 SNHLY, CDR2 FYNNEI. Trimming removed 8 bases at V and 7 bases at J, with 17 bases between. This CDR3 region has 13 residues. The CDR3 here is CASVGRTFLGYTF. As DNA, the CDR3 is TGTGCCAGCGTGGGGAGGACTTTTCTTGGCTACACCTTC.

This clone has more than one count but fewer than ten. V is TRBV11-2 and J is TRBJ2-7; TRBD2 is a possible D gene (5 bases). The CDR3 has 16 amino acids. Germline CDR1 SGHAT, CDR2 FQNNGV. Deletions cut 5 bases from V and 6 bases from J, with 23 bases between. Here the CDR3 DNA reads TGTGCCAGCAGCCTATATTCTGGACTTCTACGCTCCGAGCAGTACTTC. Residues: CASSLYSGLLRSEQYF.

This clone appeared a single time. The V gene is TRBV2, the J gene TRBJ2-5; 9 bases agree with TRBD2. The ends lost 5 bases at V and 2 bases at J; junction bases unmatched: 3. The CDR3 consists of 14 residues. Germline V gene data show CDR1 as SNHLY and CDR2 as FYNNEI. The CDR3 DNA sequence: TGTGCCAGCAGTAAGACTAGCGGACAAGAGACCCAGTACTTC. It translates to CASSKTSGQETQYF.

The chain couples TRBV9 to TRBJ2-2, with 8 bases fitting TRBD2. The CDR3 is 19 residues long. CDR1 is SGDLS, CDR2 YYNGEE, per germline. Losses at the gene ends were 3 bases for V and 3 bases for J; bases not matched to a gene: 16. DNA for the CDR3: TGTGCCAGCAGCGGCAGCGGGAGTTCGTTATTTATGGACACCGGGGAGCTGTTTTTT. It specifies CASSGSGSSLFMDTGELFF.

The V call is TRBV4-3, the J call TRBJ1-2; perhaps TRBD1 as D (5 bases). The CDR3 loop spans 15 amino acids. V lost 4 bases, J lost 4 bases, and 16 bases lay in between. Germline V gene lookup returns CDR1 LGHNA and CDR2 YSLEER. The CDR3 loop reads CASSPNYRGFYGYTF. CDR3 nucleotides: TGCGCCAGCAGCCCAAATTATCGGGGGTTCTATGGCTACACCTTC.

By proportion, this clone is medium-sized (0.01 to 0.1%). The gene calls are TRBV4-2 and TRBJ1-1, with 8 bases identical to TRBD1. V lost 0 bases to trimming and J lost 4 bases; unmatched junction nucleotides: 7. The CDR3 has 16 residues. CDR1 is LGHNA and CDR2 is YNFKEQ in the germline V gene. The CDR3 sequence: CASSQDPDRVSTEAFF. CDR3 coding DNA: TGTGCCAGCAGCCAAGACCCGGACAGGGTGAGCACTGAAGCTTTCTTT.

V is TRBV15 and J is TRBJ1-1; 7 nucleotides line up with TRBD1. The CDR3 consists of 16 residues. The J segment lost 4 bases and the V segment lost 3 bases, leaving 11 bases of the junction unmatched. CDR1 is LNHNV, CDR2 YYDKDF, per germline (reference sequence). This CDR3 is CATSSIRGKGPTEAFF. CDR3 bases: TGTGCCACCAGCAGTATCAGGGGGAAAGGGCCCACTGAAGCTTTCTTT.

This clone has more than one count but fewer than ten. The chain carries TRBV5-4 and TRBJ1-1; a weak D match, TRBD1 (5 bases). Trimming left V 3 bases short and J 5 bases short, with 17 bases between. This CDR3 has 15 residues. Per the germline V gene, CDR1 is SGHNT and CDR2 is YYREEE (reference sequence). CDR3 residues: CASSSSRVRGTEAFF. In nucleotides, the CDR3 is TGTGCCAGCAGCTCCTCCAGGGTAAGGGGAACTGAAGCTTTCTTT.

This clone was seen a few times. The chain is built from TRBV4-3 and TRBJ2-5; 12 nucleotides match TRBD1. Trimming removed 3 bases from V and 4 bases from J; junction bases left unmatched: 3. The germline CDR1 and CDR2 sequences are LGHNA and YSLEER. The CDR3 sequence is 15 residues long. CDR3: CASSQRDRGPETQYF. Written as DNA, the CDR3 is TGCGCCAGCAGCCAGCGGGACAGGGGGCCAGAGACCCAGTACTTC.

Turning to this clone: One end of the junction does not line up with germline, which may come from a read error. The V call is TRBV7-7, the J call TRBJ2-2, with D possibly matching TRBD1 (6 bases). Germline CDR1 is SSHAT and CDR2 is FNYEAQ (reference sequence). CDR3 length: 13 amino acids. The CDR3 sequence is CASSSDRSGELFF. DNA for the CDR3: TGTGCTAGCAGCTCAGACAGGTCCGGGGAGCTGTTTTTT. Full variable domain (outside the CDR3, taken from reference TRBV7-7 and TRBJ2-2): GAGVSQSPRYKVTKRGQDVTLRCDPISSHATLYWYQQALGQGPEFLTYFNYEAQPDKSGLPSDRFSAERPEGSISTLTIQRTEQRDSAMYRCASSSDRSGELFFGEGSRLTVL.

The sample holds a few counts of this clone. The CDR3 here is CASSTGGETQYF. DNA for the CDR3: TGTGCCAGCAGTACAGGGGGGGAGACCCAGTACTTC. The V gene is TRBV28, the J gene TRBJ2-5; 8 nucleotides line up with TRBD1. V was pared by 5 bases and J by 5 bases, with 1 base of the junction left unmatched. This CDR3 region has 12 residues. Germline V gene lookup returns CDR1 MDHEN and CDR2 SYDVKM.

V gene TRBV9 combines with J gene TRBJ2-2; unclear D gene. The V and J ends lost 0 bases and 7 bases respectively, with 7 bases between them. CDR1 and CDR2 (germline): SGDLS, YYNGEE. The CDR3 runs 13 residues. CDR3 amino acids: CASSVEAYGELFF. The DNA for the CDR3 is TGTGCCAGCAGCGTAGAAGCGTACGGGGAGCTGTTTTTT.

The CDR3 is CASTPQGAGETQYF. The DNA of the CDR3 is TGTGCCAGCACCCCCCAGGGGGCCGGGGAGACCCAGTACTTC. The gene calls are TRBV7-9 and TRBJ2-5, with 8 bases aligning to TRBD1. Germline-derived CDR1 and CDR2 are SEHNR and FQNEAQ (reference sequence). Trimming took 7 bases from V and 5 from J; bases not matched to a gene: 9. The CDR3 runs 14 residues.

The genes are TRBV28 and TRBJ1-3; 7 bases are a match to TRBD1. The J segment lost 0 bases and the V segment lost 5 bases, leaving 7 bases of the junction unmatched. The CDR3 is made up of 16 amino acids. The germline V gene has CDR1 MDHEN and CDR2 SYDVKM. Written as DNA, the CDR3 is TGTGCCAGCAGTCCGTGGACAGGACTCTCTGGAAACACCATATATTTT. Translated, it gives CASSPWTGLSGNTIYF.

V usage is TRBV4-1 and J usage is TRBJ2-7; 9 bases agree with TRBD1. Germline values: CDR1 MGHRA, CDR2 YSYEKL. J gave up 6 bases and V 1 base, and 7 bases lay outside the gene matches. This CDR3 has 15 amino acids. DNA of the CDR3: TGCGCCAGCAGCCAAGTGGGACAGGGCTTTTCCGAGCAGTACTTC. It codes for CASSQVGQGFSEQYF.

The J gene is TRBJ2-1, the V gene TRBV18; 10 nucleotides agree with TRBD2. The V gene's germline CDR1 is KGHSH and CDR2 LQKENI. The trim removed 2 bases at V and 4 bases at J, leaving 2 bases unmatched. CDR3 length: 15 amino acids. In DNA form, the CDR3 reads TGTGCCAGCTCACCAGGACTAGCGGCTTACAATGAGCAGTTCTTC. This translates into CASSPGLAAYNEQFF.

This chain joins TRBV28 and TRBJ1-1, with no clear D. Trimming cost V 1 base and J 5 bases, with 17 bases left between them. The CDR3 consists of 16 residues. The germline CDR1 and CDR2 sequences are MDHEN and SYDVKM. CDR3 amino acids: CASSLLGVSAGTEAFF. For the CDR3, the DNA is TGTGCCAGCAGTTTATTAGGAGTCTCGGCGGGGACTGAAGCTTTCTTT. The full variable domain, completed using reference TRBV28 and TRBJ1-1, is DVKVTQSSRYLVKRTGEKVFLECVQDMDHENMFWYRQDPGLGLRLIYFSYDVKMKEKGDIPEGYSVSREKKERFSLILESASTNQTSMYLCASSLLGVSAGTEAFFGQGTRLTVV.

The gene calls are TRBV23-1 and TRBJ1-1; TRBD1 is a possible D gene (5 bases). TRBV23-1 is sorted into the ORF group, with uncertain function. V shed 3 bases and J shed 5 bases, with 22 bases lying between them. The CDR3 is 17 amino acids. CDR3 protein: CASSHSIGGAEETEAFF. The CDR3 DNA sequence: TGCGCCAGCAGTCACTCTATAGGCGGGGCGGAGGAAACTGAAGCTTTCTTT.

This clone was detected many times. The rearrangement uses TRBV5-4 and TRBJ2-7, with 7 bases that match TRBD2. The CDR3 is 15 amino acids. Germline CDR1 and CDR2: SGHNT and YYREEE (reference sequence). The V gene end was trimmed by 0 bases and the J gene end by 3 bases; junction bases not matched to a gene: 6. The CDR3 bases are TGTGCCAGCAGCTTGGGGGGAGCTAGCGGCTACGAGCAGTACTTC. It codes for CASSLGGASGYEQYF.

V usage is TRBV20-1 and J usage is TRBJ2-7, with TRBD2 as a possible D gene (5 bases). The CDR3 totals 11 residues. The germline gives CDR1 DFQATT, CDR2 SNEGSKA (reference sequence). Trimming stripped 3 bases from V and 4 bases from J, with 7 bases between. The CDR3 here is CSASPGYEQYF. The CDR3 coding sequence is TGCAGTGCTAGTCCGGGGTACGAGCAGTACTTC.